The following is a T cell receptor (beta chain) sequence with its context. The antigen is undetermined. The data belong to a study of cytomegalovirus exposure and HLA in healthy donors. Study-wide findings and caveats: Sequencing likely generated an artifact that appeared as a cluster of highly shared sequence variants. Later analysis identified about 18,000 TCR beta sequences associated with HLA alleles, using a false discovery rate threshold of 0.05.

Use of 60 Vbeta and 13 Jbeta primers characterized the PCR. The assay was immunoSEQ multiplex PCR, and TCRdb's table has in-frame clones only and misses some. Here the sample spans approximately 160,000 clones, roughly 74% being singletons. This CDR3 contains 14 residues. Trimming removed 8 bases from V and 3 bases from J; junction bases left unmatched: 8. Per the germline V gene, CDR1 is ENHRY and CDR2 is SYGVKD. The clonotype comes from a male donor in good health and CMV-seronegative. This chain connects TRBV10-3 to TRBJ2-7; TRBD1 matches at 9 bases. Material: PBMCs. For the CDR3, the DNA is TGTGCCATCGGTACGGGACAGGGCAACTACGAGCAGTACTTC. This gives the protein CAIGTGQGNYEQYF.